The present entry profiles one T cell receptor beta chain with its context. Its cognate antigen is unknown. This specimen belongs to a study of shared clonotypes between healthy human individuals. Germline values: CDR1 MNHEY, CDR2 SMNVEV (reference sequence). V was clipped by 5 bases and J by 6 bases, with 16 bases between them. CDR3 length: 14 amino acids. Once extracted for a subset, genomic DNA was divided evenly among several immunoSEQ plates. TCRdb's copy holds only in-frame clones and misses some; the assay was immunoSEQ multiplex PCR. The data hold about 2.5 million clones, with just under 95% observed a single time. Overall study findings and caveats: Generally, naive subsets (rather than memory subsets) showed larger estimated richness.

V gene TRBV27 combines with J gene TRBJ1-2; maybe TRBD1 (6 bases). The clonotype was recovered from a man in his late teens or twenties in good health. Some clones in this sample may be carry-over from other donors' samples. The sample taken for sequencing was naive CD4+ T cells from PBMCs. Subset indicated: CD45RA+ positively selected. The CDR3, as DNA: TGTGCCAGCAGTCGCCCGGGACAAGAGAATGGCTACACCTTC. Its translation: CASSRPGQENGYTF.